The 5 T cell receptor beta chains below come from one sample, sequenced in a study of blood T cell repertoires in COVID-19. TCRdb's table, derived via immunoSEQ multiplex PCR, lists solely in-frame clones and lacks some. The sample shows about 150,000 clones, roughly 80% of them seen only once. What was sequenced was peripheral blood. Source of these receptors: a man aged 60-69 years who had recovered from COVID-19.

This chain links TRBV28 with TRBJ2-3; 10 bases match TRBD1. The CDR3 is made up of 16 amino acids. Per the germline V gene, CDR1 is MDHEN and CDR2 is SYDVKM. The ends lost 4 bases at V and 2 bases at J; junction bases unmatched: 6. The CDR3 bases are TGTGCCAGCAGTTCGAGGACAGGGGGGTACACAGATACGCAGTATTTT. Translated, it gives CASSSRTGGYTDTQYF.

This clone was recorded once. The V call is TRBV3-1 (or the pseudogene TRBV3-2), the J call TRBJ2-7, with TRBD2 matching over 8 bases. After removal of 5 bases from V and 2 bases from J, the junction contained 5 bases not matched to a gene. Per germline, CDR1 LGHDT and CDR2 YNNKEL (reference sequence). The CDR3 runs to 14 residues. The CDR3 spells CASSTGTRPYEQYF. CDR3 sequence (DNA): TGTGCCAGCAGCACCGGGACTAGACCCTACGAGCAGTACTTC.

This rearrangement joins TRBV7-9 to TRBJ2-7, with TRBD1 matching 9 bases. This CDR3 region has 15 residues. With V trimmed by 5 bases and J by 1 base, 6 bases remained unmatched. Germline lookup yields CDR1 SEHNR and CDR2 FQNEAQ (reference sequence). CDR3 DNA: TGTGCCAGCAGCCAACAGGGGGCAGGATCCTACGAGCAGTACTTC. The encoded protein is CASSQQGAGSYEQYF.

The chain links TRBV18 to TRBJ2-7; D perhaps matches TRBD1 (7 bases). The V gene lost 3 bases and the J gene lost 2 bases, with 17 bases spanning the gap. CDR3 length: 16 amino acids. Germline V lookup: CDR1 KGHSH, CDR2 LQKENI. The CDR3 is CASSPLDRAGTYEQYF. CDR3 in DNA: TGTGCCAGCTCACCCCTTGACAGGGCGGGGACCTACGAGCAGTACTTC.

This chain links TRBV29-1 with TRBJ1-2, with 7 bases fitting TRBD1. The V gene's germline CDR1 is SQVTM and CDR2 ANQGSEA. This CDR3 region has 11 residues. The J segment lost 11 bases and the V segment lost 7 bases, leaving 10 bases of the junction unmatched. The CDR3 nucleotides read TGCAGCGATCTCGGACAGGCGGTTTACACCTTC. This encodes CSDLGQAVYTF.